Listed here are 28 T cell receptor beta chains from one sample, sequenced in a study of T cells in Graves' hyperthyroidism and ophthalmopathy. Template material for amplifying TCR beta CDR3 regions consisted of RNA transcripts. First-round RT-PCR of the TCR CDR3 relied on the HTBI primer set. TCRdb recomputed calls from the multiplex PCR reads with MiXCR, one row per CDR3 protein. The sample has about 400,000 distinct CDR3 sequences; around 15% are singletons. Sequencing used blood. The receptors here all came from a man in his fifties or sixties with Graves' ophthalmopathy.

This clonotype has ten or more counts. The chain uses TRBV20-1 and TRBJ2-3; D not resolved. This CDR3 contains 12 residues. The V end lost 5 bases, the J end lost 2 bases, and 8 bases lay between the germline ends. Germline CDR1 is DFQATT and CDR2 is SNEGSKA (reference sequence). Here the CDR3 reads CSAYDPTDTQYF. The DNA for the CDR3 is TGCAGTGCTTACGACCCCACAGATACGCAGTATTTT.

There are many counts of this clonotype. The rearrangement uses TRBV5-1 and TRBJ2-1; the match to TRBD2 covers 11 bases. CDR1 is SGHRS and CDR2 is YFSETQ in the germline V gene. The CDR3 spans 15 residues. The V segment lost 3 bases and the J segment 6 bases; nucleotides outside the gene matches: 5. CDR3 sequence reads: CASSYRTSGLNEQFF. CDR3 nucleotide sequence: TGCGCCAGCAGCTACCGGACTAGCGGGCTCAATGAGCAGTTCTTC.

As to this clonotype: A read error is possible here, since a much larger clone lies one base away. This chain connects TRBV2 to TRBJ2-1; 11 bases are shared with TRBD2. The germline V gene encodes CDR1 SNHLY and CDR2 FYNNEI. The CDR3 consists of 15 residues. Here the CDR3 reads CASSSLAGAGNERFF. CDR3 sequence (DNA): TGTGCCAGCAGCTCACTAGCGGGAGCGGGTAATGAGCGGTTCTTC.

This clonotype was picked up a small number of times. The chain is built from TRBV3-1 and TRBJ1-2, with 7 nucleotides matching TRBD1. The CDR3 is 15 residues long. The germline V gene has CDR1 LGHDT and CDR2 YNNKEL (reference sequence). With 3 bases clipped from V and 8 bases from J, the junction kept 12 bases outside the gene matches. CDR3 DNA sequence: TGTGCCAGCAGCCAGCGAGCCTCTAGGGGGCCCGGCTACACCTTC. Amino acid sequence: CASSQRASRGPGYTF.

The V gene is TRBV7-9, the J gene TRBJ1-2; D is unclear. The CDR3 has 14 residues. Germline CDR1 is SEHNR and CDR2 is FQNEAQ (reference sequence). The germline V and J ends were trimmed by 4 bases and 7 bases, with 16 bases remaining between them. The chain's CDR3 is CASSSPWGWPGYTF. CDR3 nucleotide sequence: TGTGCCAGCAGCTCCCCATGGGGATGGCCTGGCTACACCTTC.

This clonotype was counted once. The chain uses TRBV6-1 and TRBJ2-2, with D hard to call. V dropped 0 bases and J dropped 11 bases, with 10 bases sitting between them. The CDR3 runs 13 residues. In germline, CDR1 is MNHNS, CDR2 SASEGT. This CDR3 is CASSEALAGELFF. The CDR3 nucleotides read TGTGCCAGCAGTGAAGCTCTCGCAGGAGAGCTGTTTTTT.

This clonotype was observed at least ten times. V and J are TRBV7-9 and TRBJ2-5; D is ambiguous. CDR1 is SEHNR, CDR2 FQNEAQ, per germline (reference sequence). Trimming shortened V by 8 bases and J by 7 bases, and 17 bases separated the two germline ends. This CDR3 spans 13 amino acids. This CDR3 is CASAPVGPPTQYF. CDR3 DNA: TGTGCCAGCGCTCCGGTTGGGCCCCCGACCCAGTACTTC.

V and J are TRBV19 and TRBJ2-7; the D gene is possibly TRBD1 (5 bases). This CDR3 spans 14 amino acids. Germline assignment: CDR1 LNHDA and CDR2 SQIVND (reference sequence). Trimming removed 3 bases at V and 0 bases at J, with 9 bases between. The CDR3 loop reads CASSIYQGSYEQYF. Written as DNA, the CDR3 is TGTGCCAGTAGTATTTACCAGGGCTCCTACGAGCAGTACTTC.

Only a few counts were recorded for this clonotype. This chain joins TRBV27 and TRBJ2-3, with D perhaps TRBD1 (6 bases). The CDR3 is 14 residues long. CDR1 is MNHEY, CDR2 SMNVEV, per germline (reference sequence). V was cut by 7 bases and J by 5 bases, with 16 bases left in between. The CDR3 DNA reads TGTGCCAGCACCCGCAGGGGAAAGGAAGATACGCAGTATTTT. As protein: CASTRRGKEDTQYF.

The sample holds many counts of this clonotype. The genes are TRBV29-1 and TRBJ2-1; 14 bases are shared with TRBD2. Germline CDR1 and CDR2: SQVTM and ANQGSEA. Losses at the gene ends were 6 bases for V and 0 bases for J; bases not matched to a gene: 19. The CDR3 has 21 residues. The CDR3 is CSVSGLAGERREKASYNEQFF. The CDR3 region has the DNA TGCAGCGTGTCGGGACTAGCGGGAGAACGGCGCGAAAAAGCCTCCTACAATGAGCAGTTCTTC.

This clonotype was counted many times. The J gene is TRBJ2-1, the V gene TRBV29-1; 10 bases line up with TRBD2. With V trimmed by 6 bases and J by 4 bases, 9 bases remained unmatched. The CDR3 is made up of 15 amino acids. In germline, CDR1 is SQVTM, CDR2 ANQGSEA. The CDR3 nucleotides are TGCAGCGTGGAGGCTAGCGGGAGCTTGTACAATGAGCAGTTCTTC. As protein: CSVEASGSLYNEQFF.

This clonotype was seen more than once but under ten times. This could be a read error, since a much larger clone is one nucleotide away. V gene TRBV18 combines with J gene TRBJ2-1; D may correspond to TRBD1 or TRBD2 (5 bases each). The germline gives CDR1 KGHSH, CDR2 LQKENI. This CDR3 region has 14 residues. The CDR3, as DNA: TGTGCCAGCTCACCGGTGGGGACCTACAATGACCAGTTCTTC. It encodes CASSPVGTYNDQFF. Complete variable domain (other parts from reference TRBV18 and TRBJ2-1): NAGVMQNPRHLVRRRGQEARLRCSPMKGHSHVYWYRQLPEEGLKFMVYLQKENIIDESGMPKERFSAEFPKEGPSILRIQQVVRGDSAAYFCASSPVGTYNDQFFGPGTRLTVL.

This clonotype appeared many times. The chain couples TRBV2 to TRBJ2-3; 10 positions match TRBD2. Germline V gene sequence: CDR1 SNHLY, CDR2 FYNNEI. CDR3 length: 17 amino acids. V was clipped by 5 bases and J by 0 bases; unmatched bases: 8. The CDR3 sequence is CASSRVAGGASTDTQYF. The CDR3 nucleotides are TGTGCCAGCAGTCGTGTAGCGGGAGGAGCTAGCACAGATACGCAGTATTTT. Full variable domain (outside the CDR3, taken from reference TRBV2 and TRBJ2-3): EPEVTQTPSHQVTQMGQEVILRCVPISNHLYFYWYRQILGQKVEFLVSFYNNEISEKSEIFDDQFSVERPDGSNFTLKIRSTKLEDSAMYFCASSRVAGGASTDTQYFGPGTRLTVL.

This clonotype was recorded at least ten times. The CDR3 DNA is TGCAGTGCTAGCGGGGGACCGGGGGACACTGAAGCTTTCTTT. This gives the protein CSASGGPGDTEAFF. The chain employs TRBV20-1 and TRBJ1-1; D might be TRBD1 (5 bases). Trimming left V 3 bases short and J 3 bases short, with 14 bases between. CDR1 and CDR2 from the germline V gene are DFQATT and SNEGSKA (reference sequence). The CDR3 sequence is 14 residues long.

This clonotype was seen a few times. J is TRBJ1-2 and V is TRBV19; the D is unclear. This CDR3 region has 11 residues. The V end was cut by 6 bases, the J end by 8 bases, with 10 bases between. The germline V gene encodes CDR1 LNHDA and CDR2 SQIVND (reference sequence). Here the CDR3 reads CASSAVRGYTF. The CDR3 region has the DNA TGTGCCAGTAGCGCCGTTAGGGGCTACACCTTC.

Many counts were recorded for this clonotype. The rearrangement joins TRBV2 to TRBJ2-3; D possibly corresponds to TRBD2 (6 bases). The ends were cut back, 6 bases at V and 1 base at J, with 14 bases in the middle. Germline lookup yields CDR1 SNHLY and CDR2 FYNNEI. CDR3 length equals 15 residues. The CDR3 here is CASSGTGDGTDTQYF. Here the CDR3 DNA reads TGTGCCAGCAGCGGGACTGGGGACGGCACAGATACGCAGTATTTT.

This clonotype was recorded many times. The J gene is TRBJ2-7, the V gene TRBV6-1; 8 bases match TRBD2. With V trimmed by 6 bases and J by 2 bases, 3 bases remained unmatched. Germline-derived CDR1 and CDR2 are MNHNS and SASEGT. This CDR3 has 13 residues. CDR3 bases: TGTGCCAGCAGGCTAGCGGGTCCCTACGAGCAGTACTTC. As protein: CASRLAGPYEQYF.

This clonotype was seen repeatedly, ten times or more. The chain is built from TRBV10-1 and TRBJ1-1; no firm D call. The germline gives CDR1 WNHNN, CDR2 SYGVQD (reference sequence). This CDR3 is built from 13 residues. V lost 4 bases, J lost 5 bases, and 11 bases lay in between. The CDR3 DNA reads TGCGCCAGCAGTGGTGACGGGGTTACTGAAGCTTTCTTT. Its protein product is CASSGDGVTEAFF.

Ten or more counts support this clonotype. V gene TRBV2 combines with J gene TRBJ2-1; D not resolved. Germline-derived CDR1 and CDR2 are SNHLY and FYNNEI. The CDR3 totals 13 residues. V was trimmed by 8 bases and J by 2 bases, leaving 10 bases between them. In DNA form, the CDR3 reads TGTGCCAGCCGACGAGAGCCCTACAATGAGCAGTTCTTC. Its translation is CASRREPYNEQFF.

This clonotype was seen only a few times. The CDR3 here is CASSQTRAGEGYEQYF. CDR3 sequence (DNA): TGTGCCAGCAGCCAAACAAGGGCGGGAGAGGGTTACGAGCAGTACTTC. The chain is built from TRBV4-2 and TRBJ2-7; 7 bases agree with TRBD2. V lost 2 bases and J lost 4; bases outside the gene matches: 11. Looked up from germline, CDR1 is LGHNA and CDR2 is YNFKEQ. The CDR3 extends over 16 amino acids.

J is TRBJ2-5 and V is TRBV5-1; 8 bases fit TRBD1. V trimming: 0 bases; J trimming: 2 bases; junction bases outside the gene matches: 3. The CDR3 covers 15 residues. Per the germline V gene, CDR1 is SGHRS and CDR2 is YFSETQ. The CDR3: CASSLGGQGQETQYF. The CDR3 bases are TGCGCCAGCAGCTTGGGCGGACAGGGACAAGAGACCCAGTACTTC.

V is TRBV9 and J is TRBJ2-3; TRBD2 matches 7 bases. The CDR3 is made up of 16 amino acids. J lost 4 bases, V lost 6 bases, and 14 bases had no gene match. Germline CDR1 is SGDLS and CDR2 is YYNGEE. The CDR3 region is CASTQGAASGSDTQYF. The CDR3, as DNA: TGTGCCAGCACCCAAGGGGCGGCTAGCGGCTCAGATACGCAGTATTTT.

This clonotype was picked up many times. This chain uses TRBV5-6 with TRBJ2-1; D is possibly TRBD2 (6 bases). The CDR3 runs to 15 residues. Trimming took off 4 bases at V and 2 bases at J, with 13 bases between the two ends. CDR1 SGHDT and CDR2 YYEEEE come from the germline V gene. CDR3 sequence: CASSRGLLTYNEQFF. CDR3 bases: TGTGCCAGCAGCCGAGGACTATTAACCTACAATGAGCAGTTCTTC. The full variable domain, its missing parts supplied by reference TRBV5-6 and TRBJ2-1, is DAGVTQSPTHLIKTRGQQVTLRCSPKSGHDTVSWYQQALGQGPQFIFQYYEEEERQRGNFPDRFSGHQFPNYSSELNVNALLLGDSALYLCASSRGLLTYNEQFFGPGTRLTVL.

This clonotype was picked up many times. The chain carries TRBV18 and TRBJ2-7, with a possible D match to TRBD1 (6 bases). Germline V CDR1 and CDR2: KGHSH, LQKENI. The CDR3 is 18 residues long. Trimming left V 0 bases short and J 1 base short, with 19 bases between. The CDR3 coding sequence is TGTGCCAGCTCACCACCTGCACAGGGAATTGGTGTATCCTACGAGCAGTACTTC. Protein: CASSPPAQGIGVSYEQYF.

This clonotype occurred many times. This chain connects TRBV7-9 to TRBJ2-5; D could derive from TRBD1 or TRBD2 (5 bases each). CDR3 size: 15 residues. Germline loops: CDR1 SEHNR, CDR2 FQNEAQ (reference sequence). V was clipped by 3 bases and J by 3 bases, with 14 bases between them. CDR3 nucleotide sequence: TGTGCCAGCAGCTTGGGTCAGGGAGTGGAAGAGACCCAGTACTTC. Translation gives CASSLGQGVEETQYF.

This clonotype came up many times. The chain links TRBV14 to TRBJ2-3, with TRBD2 identical over 10 bases. In germline, CDR1 is SGHDN, CDR2 FVKESK. The CDR3 runs to 16 residues. V was pared by 3 bases and J by 0 bases, with 3 bases of the junction left unmatched. The CDR3 here is CASSHGTSESTDTQYF. The DNA of the CDR3 is TGTGCCAGCAGCCATGGGACTAGCGAGAGCACAGATACGCAGTATTTT.

This clonotype was recorded many times. This chain joins TRBV3-1 and TRBJ1-1; D is perhaps TRBD1 (6 bases). The germline V and J ends were trimmed by 5 bases and 4 bases, with 14 bases remaining between them. Germline CDR1 and CDR2: LGHDT and YNNKEL (reference sequence). CDR3 length: 14 residues. CDR3: CASSSTPRGTEAFF. The CDR3 DNA reads as TGTGCCAGCAGCTCTACCCCCAGGGGCACTGAAGCTTTCTTT.

This clonotype was found many times. The chain is built from TRBV11-1 and TRBJ1-4, with D possibly TRBD1 on 5 matching bases. Germline V gene sequence: CDR1 SGHAT, CDR2 FQDESV (reference sequence). The CDR3 contains 14 residues. V lost 3 bases and J lost 7, with 12 bases in between. CDR3: CASSFTDMREKLFF. CDR3 in DNA: TGTGCCAGCAGCTTTACGGACATGCGTGAAAAACTGTTTTTT.